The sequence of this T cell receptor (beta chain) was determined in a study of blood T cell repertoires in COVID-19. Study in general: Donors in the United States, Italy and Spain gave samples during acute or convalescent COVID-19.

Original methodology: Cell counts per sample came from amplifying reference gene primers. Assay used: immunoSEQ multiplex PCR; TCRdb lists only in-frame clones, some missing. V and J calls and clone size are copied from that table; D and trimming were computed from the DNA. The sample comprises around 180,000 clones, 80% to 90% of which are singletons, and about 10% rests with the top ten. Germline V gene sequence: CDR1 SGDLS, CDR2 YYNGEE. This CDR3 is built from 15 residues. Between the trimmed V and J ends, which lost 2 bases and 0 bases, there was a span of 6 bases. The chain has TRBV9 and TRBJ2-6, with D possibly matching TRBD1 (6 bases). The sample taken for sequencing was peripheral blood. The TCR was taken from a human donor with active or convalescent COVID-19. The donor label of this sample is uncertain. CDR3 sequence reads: CASSVRGSGANVLTF. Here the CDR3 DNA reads TGTGCCAGCAGCGTCAGGGGCTCTGGGGCCAACGTCCTGACTTTC.